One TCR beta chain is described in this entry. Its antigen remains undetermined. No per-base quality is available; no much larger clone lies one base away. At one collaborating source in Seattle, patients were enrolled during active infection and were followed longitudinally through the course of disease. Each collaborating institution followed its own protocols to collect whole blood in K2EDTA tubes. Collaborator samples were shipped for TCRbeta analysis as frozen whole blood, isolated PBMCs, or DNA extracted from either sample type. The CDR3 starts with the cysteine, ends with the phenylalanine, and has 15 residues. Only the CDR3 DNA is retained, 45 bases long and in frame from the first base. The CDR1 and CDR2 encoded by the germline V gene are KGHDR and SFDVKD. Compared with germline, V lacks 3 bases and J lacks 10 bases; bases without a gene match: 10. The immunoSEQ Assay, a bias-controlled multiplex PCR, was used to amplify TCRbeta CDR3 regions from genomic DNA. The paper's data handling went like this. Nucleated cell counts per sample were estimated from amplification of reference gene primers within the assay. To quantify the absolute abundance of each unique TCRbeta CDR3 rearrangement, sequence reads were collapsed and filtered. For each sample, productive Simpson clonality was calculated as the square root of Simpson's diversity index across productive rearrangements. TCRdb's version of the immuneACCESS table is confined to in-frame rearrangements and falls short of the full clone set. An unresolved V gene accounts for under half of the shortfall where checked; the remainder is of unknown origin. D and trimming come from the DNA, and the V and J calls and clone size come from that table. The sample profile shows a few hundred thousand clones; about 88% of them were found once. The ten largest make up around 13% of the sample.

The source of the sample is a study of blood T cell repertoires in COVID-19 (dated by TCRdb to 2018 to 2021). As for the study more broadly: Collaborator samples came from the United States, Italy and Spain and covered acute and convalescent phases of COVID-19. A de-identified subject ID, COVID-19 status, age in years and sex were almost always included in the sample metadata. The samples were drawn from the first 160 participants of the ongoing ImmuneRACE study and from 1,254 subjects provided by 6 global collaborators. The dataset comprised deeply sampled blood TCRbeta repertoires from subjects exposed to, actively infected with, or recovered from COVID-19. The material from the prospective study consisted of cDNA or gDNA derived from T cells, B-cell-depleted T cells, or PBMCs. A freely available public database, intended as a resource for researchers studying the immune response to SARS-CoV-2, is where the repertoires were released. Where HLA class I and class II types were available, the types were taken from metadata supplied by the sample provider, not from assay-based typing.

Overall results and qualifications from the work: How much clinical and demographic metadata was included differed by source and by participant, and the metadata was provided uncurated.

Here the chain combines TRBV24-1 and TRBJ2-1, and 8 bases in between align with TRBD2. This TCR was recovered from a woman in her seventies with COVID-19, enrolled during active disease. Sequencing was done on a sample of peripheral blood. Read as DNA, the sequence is TGTGCCACCAGTGATCCCGGGACTAGAGGAAACGAGCAGTTCTTC. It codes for CATSDPGTRGNEQFF.